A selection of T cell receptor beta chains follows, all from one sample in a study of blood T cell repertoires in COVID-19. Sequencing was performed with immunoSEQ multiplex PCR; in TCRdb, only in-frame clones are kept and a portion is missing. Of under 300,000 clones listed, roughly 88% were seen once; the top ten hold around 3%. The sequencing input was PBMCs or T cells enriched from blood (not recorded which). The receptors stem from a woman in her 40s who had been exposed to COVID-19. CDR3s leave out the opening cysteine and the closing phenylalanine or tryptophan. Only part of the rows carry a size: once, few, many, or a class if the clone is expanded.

ASSPKNTEAF	TRBV7-3	TRBJ1-1	NA	10
ASSFGTGREKLF	TRBV5-8	TRBJ1-4	NA	12
ASTTNPVMNTEAF	TRBV5-1	TRBJ1-1	few	13
ASSQRDIGEAF	TRBV3-1/TRBV3-2	TRBJ1-1	NA	11
ASSLVRGSEKLF	TRBV5-1	TRBJ1-4	once	12
ASSSFLAGGYAYEQY	TRBV7-9	TRBJ2-7	NA	15
ASSWDSFGEAF	TRBV7-9	TRBJ1-1	NA	11
ASSYSGGLGEKLF	TRBV6-5	TRBJ1-4	once	13
ASRQGQGHLSGNTIY	TRBV27	TRBJ1-3	NA	15
ASSAPQGAMEQY	TRBV28	TRBJ2-7	NA	12
ASSLPGQGIYGYT	TRBV7-9	TRBJ1-2	NA	13
ASSQDRGLVEY	TRBV4-3	TRBJ2-7	NA	11
SASWGESNQPQH	TRBV20-1	TRBJ1-5	NA	12
ASSIPQGYSNQPQH	TRBV19	TRBJ1-5	NA	14
ASSQAGNIQYNEQF	TRBV4-3	TRBJ2-1	NA	14
AWSRGTEAF	TRBV30	TRBJ1-1	NA	9
ASSLGQGGNSPLH	TRBV7-6	TRBJ1-6	NA	13
AISESMQGISTEAF	TRBV10-3	TRBJ1-1	NA	14
ASSFGGDEQF	TRBV12-3/TRBV12-4	TRBJ2-1	NA	10
ASSQPQTGGGNSPLH	TRBV3-1/TRBV3-2	TRBJ1-6	NA	15
ASSTGQADEKLF	TRBV5-1	TRBJ1-4	NA	12
ASSPSGGRTEAF	TRBV7-9	TRBJ1-1	few	12
ATSTAPSGKLF	TRBV24-1	TRBJ1-4	NA	11
AISERAYRGRYNTIY	TRBV10-3	TRBJ1-3	NA	15
ASRREGGTEAF	TRBV3-1/TRBV3-2	TRBJ1-1	NA	11
ASSQGGGYGYT	TRBV3-1/TRBV3-2	TRBJ1-2	NA	11
ASSLETWTAVNEQF	TRBV5-6	TRBJ2-1	NA	14
ASRSNTIGGPSYNEQF	TRBV2	TRBJ2-1	NA	16
ASSPGQGAGGYT	TRBV5-1	TRBJ1-2	NA	12
AFKGGNQPQH	TRBV30	TRBJ1-5	NA	10
ASSSGLSYEQY	TRBV28	TRBJ2-7	NA	11
ASSPRGDRRISTDEQY	TRBV27	TRBJ2-7	NA	16
ASSRSSGTGGLQSYNEQF	TRBV11-3	TRBJ2-1	NA	18
ASSPTGGPNTGELF	TRBV11-1	TRBJ2-2	few	14
ASSFRSPSTDTQY	TRBV5-1	TRBJ2-3	NA	13
ASSKVNVLKGSNYGYT	TRBV21-1	TRBJ1-2	NA	16
AGGLDGYT	TRBV2	TRBJ1-2	NA	8
ASSPGTDSSSYNSPLH	TRBV28	TRBJ1-6	NA	16
ASGGAALGSPLH	TRBV7-9	TRBJ1-6	NA	12
ASSEAGGTGGIYEQY	TRBV2	TRBJ2-7	NA	15